This T cell receptor (beta chain) is from a study of cytomegalovirus exposure and HLA in healthy donors. The PCR employed 60 Vbeta primers together with 13 Jbeta primers. TCRdb's table, derived via immunoSEQ multiplex PCR, lists solely in-frame clones and lacks some. The repertoire holds about 160,000 clones, with around nine tenths as singletons. Looked up from germline, CDR1 is MNHEY and CDR2 is SMNVEV (reference sequence). The trim removed 3 bases at V and 6 bases at J, leaving 4 bases unmatched. This CDR3 region has 13 residues. General study results and limits: The study carried out a later analysis of TCR beta sequences. It associated 16,951 of them with specific HLA alleles at a false discovery rate of 0.05. In a later analysis, donors in an Asian-associated ancestry cluster reportedly had fewer N-insertions in productive TCRs than the cohort mean. Per a prior analysis, the majority of TCR beta V segments were productive roughly 87% or roughly 30% of the time. TCR beta V- and J-gene trimming, according to a later analysis, was linked to a missense DCLRE1C variant.

A remark on this clone: The antigen remains undetermined.

The sequence was obtained from a woman between 25 and 40 years old in good health and CMV-seronegative. The source material was PBMCs. This chain links TRBV27 with TRBJ2-7; 8 bases match TRBD1. CDR3 amino acids: CASSFAGQGEQYF. DNA for the CDR3: TGTGCCAGCAGTTTTGCCGGACAGGGCGAGCAGTACTTC.